This T cell receptor (beta chain) was captured in a study of cytomegalovirus exposure and HLA in healthy donors. General study points: According to reports, the classifier identified cytomegalovirus status with high specificity and sensitivity. For most TCR sequences rarity was the rule, although some public TCRs occurred in many donors. The study put some 150 TCR beta chains on its list as cytomegalovirus-associated.

About this clone: Its antigen remains unidentified.

The CDR3 length is 15 residues. Trimming shortened V by 6 bases and J by 3 bases, and 18 bases separated the two germline ends. Germline V gives CDR1 MNHNY, CDR2 SVGAGI (reference sequence). Some clones are missing from TCRdb's copy, which holds only in-frame ones; the method was immunoSEQ multiplex PCR. Of 150,000 to 200,000 clones in the sample, about 96% were seen once. The source is a young woman in good health and CMV-seronegative. Sequencing was performed on PBMCs. The chain carries TRBV6-6 and TRBJ2-7, with D hard to call. This CDR3 reads CASRRKVESFYEQYF. The CDR3 nucleotides read TGTGCCAGCAGGAGGAAAGTAGAGAGTTTCTACGAGCAGTACTTC.